This record looks at one T cell receptor beta chain sequence and its context. As yet, its antigen is unknown. The read ends 3 residues early relative to the CDR3; the germline J gene fills the gap. The sample is drawn from a study of T cells in women clearing cervical HPV infection. The CDR3 loop spans 15 amino acids. V was clipped by 7 bases and J by 2 bases; unmatched bases: 9. Germline V CDR1 and CDR2: SGHTA, FQGNSA. Method: immunoSEQ multiplex PCR; TCRdb's copy keeps in-frame clones and lacks some. This table holds approximately 13,000 clones. Study results and caveats: TRBV6-7 abundance was lower in cases than controls (about 0.099% versus 0.16%). Associations may precede or follow infection; HPV-specific or memory T cells were not isolated.

This TCR derives from a woman between 18 and 75 years old with a cervical HPV16 infection that either progressed to CIN3+ or cleared (not recorded which). The rearrangement uses TRBV7-2 and TRBJ2-7; 9 bases match TRBD1. Sample: blood buffy coat. The covered CDR3 bases are TGTGCCAGCACCAGTCACGGGACAGGGACCTACGAG. It yields the protein CASTSHGTGTYE. The whole CDR3 sequence reads CASTSHGTGTYEQYF.